A selection of T cell receptor beta chains follows, all from one sample in a study of blood T cell repertoires in COVID-19. Only in-frame clones appear in the TCRdb table, and some are missing; sequencing was by immunoSEQ multiplex PCR. This sample yields about 120,000 clones, of which approximately 87% are seen a single time; 3.9% belongs to the top ten. The sequenced sample consisted of peripheral blood. Receptors originate from a man between 60 and 75 years old with acute or convalescent COVID-19. The CDR3 runs from the conserved cysteine through the conserved F or W. Each record gives: J gene, clone size, D gene, V gene, CDR3 protein, CDR3 DNA. D genes are given only for firm matches. Not all rows give a size; the values are once, few, many and, for expanded clones, a class.

J gene: TRBJ1-2
clone size: .
D gene: TRBD1
V gene: TRBV19
CDR3 protein: CASSERGQGSYGYTF
CDR3 DNA: TGTGCCAGTAGTGAACGGGGACAGGGAAGCTATGGCTACACCTTC

J gene: TRBJ1-1
clone size: .
D gene: TRBD1
V gene: TRBV12-5
CDR3 protein: CASGPDRANTEAFF
CDR3 DNA: TGTGCTAGTGGTCCCGACAGGGCGAACACTGAAGCTTTCTTT

J gene: TRBJ2-3
clone size: .
D gene: TRBD2
V gene: TRBV19
CDR3 protein: CATQRESTDTQYF
CDR3 DNA: TGTGCCACCCAGCGGGAAAGCACAGATACGCAGTATTTT

J gene: TRBJ2-7
clone size: .
D gene: TRBD1
V gene: TRBV5-1
CDR3 protein: CASSWGTGTLSYEQYF
CDR3 DNA: TGCGCCAGCAGCTGGGGGACAGGGACCCTCTCCTACGAGCAGTACTTC

J gene: TRBJ2-3
clone size: .
D gene: TRBD1
V gene: TRBV9
CDR3 protein: CASSVEGAPTDTQYF
CDR3 DNA: TGTGCCAGCAGCGTAGAGGGGGCGCCCACAGATACGCAGTATTTT

J gene: TRBJ2-7
clone size: .
D gene: .
V gene: TRBV19
CDR3 protein: CASSIDITGLAYEQYF
CDR3 DNA: TGTGCCAGTAGTATAGATATAACCGGACTGGCCTACGAGCAGTACTTC

J gene: TRBJ1-2
clone size: .
D gene: TRBD1
V gene: TRBV20-1
CDR3 protein: CSASDRGDRWGGYTF
CDR3 DNA: TGCAGTGCTAGTGACAGGGGGGATAGGTGGGGTGGCTACACCTTC

J gene: TRBJ2-7
clone size: .
D gene: .
V gene: TRBV6-5
CDR3 protein: CASRFLEGYYEQYF
CDR3 DNA: TGTGCCAGCAGATTTCTAGAAGGCTACTACGAGCAGTACTTC

J gene: TRBJ2-3
clone size: .
D gene: TRBD2
V gene: TRBV11-3
CDR3 protein: CASSRSGTSDTQYF
CDR3 DNA: TGTGCCAGCAGCCGTAGCGGGACCTCAGATACGCAGTATTTT

J gene: TRBJ2-3
clone size: .
D gene: .
V gene: TRBV7-8
CDR3 protein: CASSLGQFGDTQYF
CDR3 DNA: TGTGCCAGCAGCTTAGGACAGTTTGGGGATACGCAGTATTTT

J gene: TRBJ2-2
clone size: once
D gene: TRBD2
V gene: TRBV7-6
CDR3 protein: CASSSMERENTGELFF
CDR3 DNA: TGTGCCAGCAGCTCCATGGAGCGGGAGAACACCGGGGAGCTGTTTTTT

J gene: TRBJ2-1
clone size: .
D gene: .
V gene: TRBV27
CDR3 protein: CASWAGADLHNEQFF
CDR3 DNA: TGTGCCAGCTGGGCGGGGGCGGACTTACACAATGAGCAGTTCTTC

J gene: TRBJ1-6
clone size: once
D gene: .
V gene: TRBV6-6
CDR3 protein: CASSPEGDGNSPLHF
CDR3 DNA: TGTGCCAGCAGCCCCGAGGGGGACGGGAATTCACCCCTCCACTTT

J gene: TRBJ1-2
clone size: .
D gene: .
V gene: TRBV27
CDR3 protein: CASSSQGAHYGYTF
CDR3 DNA: TGTGCCAGCAGTTCACAGGGAGCTCACTATGGCTACACCTTC

J gene: TRBJ2-1
clone size: .
D gene: TRBD2
V gene: TRBV28
CDR3 protein: CASSTSLAGRSNNEQFF
CDR3 DNA: TGTGCCAGCAGCACCTCCCTAGCGGGGCGCAGTAACAATGAGCAGTTCTTC

J gene: TRBJ1-2
clone size: .
D gene: .
V gene: TRBV5-1
CDR3 protein: CASSLGLSENYGYTF
CDR3 DNA: TGCGCCAGCAGCTTGGGTCTAAGCGAAAACTATGGCTACACCTTC

J gene: TRBJ2-5
clone size: .
D gene: .
V gene: TRBV28
CDR3 protein: CASSFRQSYQETQYF
CDR3 DNA: TGTGCCAGCAGTTTCAGGCAATCGTACCAAGAGACCCAGTACTTC

J gene: TRBJ1-2
clone size: .
D gene: TRBD1
V gene: TRBV19
CDR3 protein: CASTRAGTGSFSYGYTF
CDR3 DNA: TGTGCCAGTACCCGAGCGGGGACAGGTAGTTTCAGCTATGGCTACACCTTC

J gene: TRBJ1-1
clone size: .
D gene: .
V gene: TRBV28
CDR3 protein: CASSLRRGRANTEAFF
CDR3 DNA: TGTGCCAGCAGTTTACGAAGGGGAAGGGCGAACACTGAAGCTTTCTTT

J gene: TRBJ2-2
clone size: once
D gene: TRBD2
V gene: TRBV7-6
CDR3 protein: CASSPSSGSNTGELFF
CDR3 DNA: TGTGCCAGCAGCCCCTCTAGCGGGAGTAACACCGGGGAGCTGTTTTTT

J gene: TRBJ2-1
clone size: .
D gene: TRBD2
V gene: TRBV7-9
CDR3 protein: CASSLVSGGSYNEQFF
CDR3 DNA: TGTGCCAGCAGCTTAGTTAGCGGGGGTTCCTACAATGAGCAGTTCTTC

J gene: TRBJ1-6
clone size: once
D gene: .
V gene: TRBV14
CDR3 protein: CASSQWDMSSPLHF
CDR3 DNA: TGTGCCAGCAGCCAATGGGACATGAGTTCACCCCTCCACTTT

J gene: TRBJ2-6
clone size: .
D gene: .
V gene: TRBV28
CDR3 protein: CASSLVFSSGANVLTF
CDR3 DNA: TGTGCCAGCAGTTTAGTTTTCAGCTCTGGGGCCAACGTCCTGACTTTC

J gene: TRBJ2-5
clone size: .
D gene: TRBD2
V gene: TRBV5-1
CDR3 protein: CASSPGLAGAQETQYF
CDR3 DNA: TGCGCCAGCAGCCCGGGACTAGCGGGGGCCCAAGAGACCCAGTACTTC

J gene: TRBJ1-2
clone size: .
D gene: .
V gene: TRBV5-6
CDR3 protein: CASSLGGGYTF
CDR3 DNA: TGTGCCAGCAGCTTGGGAGGAGGCTACACCTTC

J gene: TRBJ2-7
clone size: once
D gene: .
V gene: TRBV18
CDR3 protein: CASSPEGPYEQYF
CDR3 DNA: TGTGCCAGCTCCCCGGAGGGACCCTACGAGCAGTACTTC

J gene: TRBJ1-2
clone size: .
D gene: TRBD1
V gene: TRBV6-6
CDR3 protein: CASSRQGMSYTF
CDR3 DNA: TGTGCCAGCAGCCGACAGGGTATGAGCTACACCTTC

J gene: TRBJ1-6
clone size: .
D gene: .
V gene: TRBV7-2
CDR3 protein: CASSLPTGNSPLHF
CDR3 DNA: TGTGCCAGCAGCTTACCTACAGGGAATTCACCCCTCCACTTT

J gene: TRBJ2-1
clone size: .
D gene: TRBD2
V gene: TRBV5-4
CDR3 protein: CASSLGLAGTGNEQFF
CDR3 DNA: TGTGCCAGCAGCTTGGGGCTAGCGGGAACGGGGAATGAGCAGTTCTTC

J gene: TRBJ2-1
clone size: .
D gene: TRBD1
V gene: TRBV6-2/TRBV6-3
CDR3 protein: CASSYPTGISNEQFF
CDR3 DNA: TGTGCCAGCAGTTACCCGACAGGGATAAGCAATGAGCAGTTCTTC

J gene: TRBJ2-5
clone size: .
D gene: .
V gene: TRBV30
CDR3 protein: CAWSRSWPYQETQYF
CDR3 DNA: TGTGCCTGGAGTAGAAGTTGGCCGTACCAAGAGACCCAGTACTTC

J gene: TRBJ1-1
clone size: .
D gene: .
V gene: TRBV7-2
CDR3 protein: CASSSGGQGNTEAFF
CDR3 DNA: TGTGCCAGCAGCTCAGGAGGGCAGGGGAACACTGAAGCTTTCTTT

J gene: TRBJ2-2
clone size: .
D gene: TRBD1
V gene: TRBV19
CDR3 protein: CASRDRVTNTGELFF
CDR3 DNA: TGTGCCAGTAGAGACAGGGTGACGAACACCGGGGAGCTGTTTTTT

J gene: TRBJ2-4
clone size: .
D gene: .
V gene: TRBV28
CDR3 protein: CASSEPEGRVLNIQYF
CDR3 DNA: TGTGCCAGCAGTGAGCCGGAGGGTAGAGTTTTAAACATTCAGTACTTC

J gene: TRBJ1-2
clone size: .
D gene: .
V gene: TRBV9
CDR3 protein: CASTHRGGDNYGYTF
CDR3 DNA: TGTGCCAGCACCCACCGGGGGGGCGATAACTATGGCTACACCTTC

J gene: TRBJ2-7
clone size: .
D gene: .
V gene: TRBV18
CDR3 protein: CASSPRLQGGSYEQYF
CDR3 DNA: TGTGCCAGCTCACCAAGGCTACAGGGCGGCTCCTACGAGCAGTACTTC